This T cell receptor (beta chain) comes out of a study of T-cell memory formation after mild COVID-19 (dated by TCRdb to about 2021). Regarding the study in general: TCR sequence clusters from the two donors were largely donor specific. T-cell clones expanding and contracting after mild COVID-19 in two donors were tracked by longitudinal TCRalpha and TCRbeta repertoire sequencing. Two young, previously healthy adult volunteers made up the cohort, one male and one female. Points the paper makes about the study in general: Some responding clones were found in pre-infection memory, which suggests that pre-existing cross-reactive memory T cells took part in the SARS-CoV-2 response. The study included only a couple of mild cases, and larger cohorts that include severe cases with pre-infection samples were judged to be necessary. Balanced CD4/CD8 phenotypes were observed for clones contracting from day 15 to 85, whereas a bias towards CD4+ was observed for a second wave of clones expanding from day 15 to 37. Contracting CD4+ clones turned up mainly in the CM and EM memory subsets, whereas EMRA was where CD8+ clones were enriched. The second-wave clones that peaked on day 37 were not confirmed to be SARS-CoV-2 specific.

TCRdb shows the sequencer as Illumina NovaSeq 6000. cDNA libraries for TCRalpha and TCRbeta were prepared by 5'RACE using constant-segment primers, with sample barcodes and unique molecular identifiers added. RNA was extracted from every sample with Trizol reagent. Library amplification was performed in two PCR steps, and a second sample barcode and Illumina TruSeq adapters were introduced in the second step. The libraries were sequenced on an Illumina NovaSeq using 2 x 150 bp paired-end reads. The original pipeline was this. With migec v1.2.7, reads were demultiplexed and then collapsed into UMI-guided consensus sequences. Using mixcr v2.1.11, UMI consensuses were aligned to TRA and TRB V and J templates and then assembled into clonotypes. A clonotype was counted as expanded or contracted only if both edgeR and NoisET called the change significant, with noise models trained on biological replicates. For edgeR calls, a false discovery rate-adjusted p below 0.01 and a log2 fold-change threshold of 1 were applied. As an exploratory analysis of dynamics, PCA with hierarchical clustering was applied to max-normalized trajectories of the 1000 most abundant clonotypes. The CD4 or CD8 phenotype of responding clones was assigned using the separately sequenced CD4+ and CD8+ repertoires. TCRdb trimmed public reads at Q25 via fastp, called clones via MiXCR and kept in-frame beta chains. Rows with a matching CDR3 protein are joined into one entry that keeps the most common DNA and genes. In this record, the V and J calls reflect TCRdb's handling and not the investigators' own analysis. This sample comprises approximately 250,000 distinct CDR3 sequences, roughly a sixth of them detected only once. In total, the top ten clones hold 22% of the sample.

The CDR3 runs 12 residues from the cysteine to the phenylalanine. This entry keeps only the CDR3 DNA: 36 bases, framed from base 1. The germline V gene (reference sequence) yields DFQATT for CDR1 and SNEGSKA for CDR2. At the junction V is shortened by 5 bases and J by 4 bases, with 11 bases in between. PBMCs were isolated by Ficoll-Paque density gradient centrifugation. Turning to this clonotype: No antigen is known for it. No much larger clone exists at a distance of one base, and base qualities are not known.

The receptor was isolated from a man aged 18 to 30 who had mild COVID-19 (a few samples of this study predate the infection). The sample titles of this study are shuffled in the database, so cell type and time point are left out; the donor was told from shared clones. The sequencing sample was made of PBMCs or a T cell subset sorted from them (not recorded which). The sequence is built from TRBV20-1 and TRBJ1-1; the D gene is perhaps TRBD1, on 6 matching bases. The sequenced DNA: TGCAGTGCTTATGACAGGACCACTGAAGCTTTCTTT. It is translated as CSAYDRTTEAFF.